This T cell receptor (beta chain) comes out of a study of blood T cell repertoires in COVID-19. Study details: T cells, B-cell-depleted T cells, or PBMCs supplied cDNA or gDNA.

Deletions cut 5 bases from V and 4 bases from J, with 14 bases between. There are 15 residues in the CDR3. From germline, CDR1 is MNHEY and CDR2 SMNVEV (reference sequence). Seattle cases were enrolled at active infection and followed longitudinally. In the study's own analysis: Cell counts per sample came from amplifying reference gene primers. TCRdb's table, derived via immunoSEQ multiplex PCR, lists solely in-frame clones and lacks some. The V and J calls and clone size are taken from that table; D and trimming were inferred from the DNA. Among approximately 330,000 clones listed, around 90% were seen once.

The sample taken for sequencing was peripheral blood. The chain has TRBV27 and TRBJ2-2; D remains unclear. The TCR sequence derives from a woman aged 40 to 50 with COVID-19, enrolled during active disease. CDR3 loop: CASSAPGPGTGELFF. CDR3 in DNA: TGTGCCAGCAGTGCGCCGGGTCCGGGCACCGGGGAGCTGTTTTTT.